Shown below are 9 T cell receptor beta chains from a single sample sequenced in a study of post-analysis software for immune sequencing data. Study-wide points: TRBV5-6, TRBV5-1 and TRBV20-1 belonged to a set of roughly five TRBV segments that were more frequent in patients than controls.

Included in the TCR beta cDNA libraries were unique molecular identifiers. TCRdb processed the PCR reads anew with MiXCR; each CDR3 protein has one entry. The sample holds some 690,000 distinct CDR3 sequences, around 60% seen once. These receptors lack a known antigen. Sequencing input: blood. Receptors were obtained from a girl aged 2-10 years with multiple sclerosis.

The chain links TRBV12-3 or TRBV12-4 to TRBJ1-1; D possibly corresponds to TRBD1 (5 bases). Trimming pared 2 bases from V and 4 bases from J, leaving 20 bases between. This CDR3 comprises 17 residues. CDR3 DNA sequence: TGTGCCAGCAGTTTAAGCCCCGGGGCCACGAGGGGCACTGAAGCTTTCTTT. Protein: CASSLSPGATRGTEAFF.

The chain joins TRBV29-1 to TRBJ2-2; 13 bases match TRBD2. Germline CDR1 reads SQVTM; CDR2 reads ANQGSEA. This CDR3 is 14 amino acids long. V was pared by 5 bases and J by 4 bases, with 1 base of the junction left unmatched. This CDR3 reads CSVRLAGGTGELFF. Here the CDR3 DNA reads TGCAGCGTTAGACTAGCGGGGGGCACCGGGGAGCTGTTTTTT.

V gene TRBV20-1 combines with J gene TRBJ2-3, with 10 bases fitting TRBD2. CDR3 length equals 16 residues. The germline CDR1 and CDR2 sequences are DFQATT and SNEGSKA (reference sequence). V lost 5 bases, J lost 3 bases, and 11 bases stayed unmatched. CDR3 loop: CSAEIAGGEGTDTQYF. As DNA, the CDR3 is TGCAGTGCTGAGATAGCGGGAGGAGAGGGAACAGATACGCAGTATTTT.

The V gene is TRBV2, the J gene TRBJ2-3; 11 nucleotides line up with TRBD2. CDR1 is SNHLY, CDR2 FYNNEI, per germline. CDR3 size: 16 residues. V gave up 7 bases and J gave up 0 bases; unmatched junction bases: 6. The CDR3 sequence: CASTRLAGPSTDTQYF. The CDR3 DNA reads TGTGCCAGCACTCGACTAGCGGGACCTAGCACAGATACGCAGTATTTT.

This clonotype was seen a handful of times. At one boundary the junction diverges from the germline segment, which might be a read error. J is TRBJ1-1 and V is TRBV12-3 or TRBV12-4, with TRBD1 as a possible D gene (5 bases). The CDR3 has 13 amino acids. The CDR3 here is CASSLDRNAEAFF. The CDR3, as DNA: TGTGCCAGCAGTTTAGACAGGAACGCTGAAGCTTTCTTT.

The chain's CDR3 is CSVVLAGGSETQYF. Here the CDR3 DNA reads TGCAGCGTCGTACTAGCGGGAGGGTCGGAGACCCAGTACTTC. The chain recombines TRBV29-1 with TRBJ2-5, with TRBD2 identical over 13 bases. Trimming removed 6 bases from V and 5 bases from J; junction bases left unmatched: 6. The CDR3 has 14 amino acids. In germline, CDR1 is SQVTM, CDR2 ANQGSEA.

J is TRBJ2-3 and V is TRBV20-1, with 8 nucleotides matching TRBD1. After removal of 0 bases from V and 1 base from J, the junction contained 12 bases not matched to a gene. This CDR3 is built from 18 residues. Germline assignment: CDR1 DFQATT and CDR2 SNEGSKA (reference sequence). The CDR3: CSARDARTGLGGTDTQYF. DNA of the CDR3: TGCAGTGCTAGAGATGCTAGGACAGGGTTAGGAGGCACAGATACGCAGTATTTT.

With respect to this clonotype: A read error may produce the germline difference seen at one junction end. The chain recombines TRBV10-3 with TRBJ2-5; a weak D match, TRBD1 (6 bases). The germline CDR1 and CDR2 sequences are ENHRY and SYGVKD. The length of the CDR3 is 14 residues. The CDR3: CAFSESGQSETQYF. The DNA for the CDR3 is TGTGCCTTCAGTGAGTCCGGACAGTCGGAGACCCAGTACTTC.

This clonotype appeared a few times. This chain links TRBV20-1 with TRBJ2-5; 7 bases fit TRBD2. Germline V gives CDR1 DFQATT, CDR2 SNEGSKA (reference sequence). There are 13 residues in the CDR3. V shed 7 bases and J 5 bases; nucleotides not matched to a gene: 10. The CDR3 coding sequence is TGCAGTGTGCAGCGGGGTAGAGGGGAGACCCAGTACTTC. It codes for CSVQRGRGETQYF.